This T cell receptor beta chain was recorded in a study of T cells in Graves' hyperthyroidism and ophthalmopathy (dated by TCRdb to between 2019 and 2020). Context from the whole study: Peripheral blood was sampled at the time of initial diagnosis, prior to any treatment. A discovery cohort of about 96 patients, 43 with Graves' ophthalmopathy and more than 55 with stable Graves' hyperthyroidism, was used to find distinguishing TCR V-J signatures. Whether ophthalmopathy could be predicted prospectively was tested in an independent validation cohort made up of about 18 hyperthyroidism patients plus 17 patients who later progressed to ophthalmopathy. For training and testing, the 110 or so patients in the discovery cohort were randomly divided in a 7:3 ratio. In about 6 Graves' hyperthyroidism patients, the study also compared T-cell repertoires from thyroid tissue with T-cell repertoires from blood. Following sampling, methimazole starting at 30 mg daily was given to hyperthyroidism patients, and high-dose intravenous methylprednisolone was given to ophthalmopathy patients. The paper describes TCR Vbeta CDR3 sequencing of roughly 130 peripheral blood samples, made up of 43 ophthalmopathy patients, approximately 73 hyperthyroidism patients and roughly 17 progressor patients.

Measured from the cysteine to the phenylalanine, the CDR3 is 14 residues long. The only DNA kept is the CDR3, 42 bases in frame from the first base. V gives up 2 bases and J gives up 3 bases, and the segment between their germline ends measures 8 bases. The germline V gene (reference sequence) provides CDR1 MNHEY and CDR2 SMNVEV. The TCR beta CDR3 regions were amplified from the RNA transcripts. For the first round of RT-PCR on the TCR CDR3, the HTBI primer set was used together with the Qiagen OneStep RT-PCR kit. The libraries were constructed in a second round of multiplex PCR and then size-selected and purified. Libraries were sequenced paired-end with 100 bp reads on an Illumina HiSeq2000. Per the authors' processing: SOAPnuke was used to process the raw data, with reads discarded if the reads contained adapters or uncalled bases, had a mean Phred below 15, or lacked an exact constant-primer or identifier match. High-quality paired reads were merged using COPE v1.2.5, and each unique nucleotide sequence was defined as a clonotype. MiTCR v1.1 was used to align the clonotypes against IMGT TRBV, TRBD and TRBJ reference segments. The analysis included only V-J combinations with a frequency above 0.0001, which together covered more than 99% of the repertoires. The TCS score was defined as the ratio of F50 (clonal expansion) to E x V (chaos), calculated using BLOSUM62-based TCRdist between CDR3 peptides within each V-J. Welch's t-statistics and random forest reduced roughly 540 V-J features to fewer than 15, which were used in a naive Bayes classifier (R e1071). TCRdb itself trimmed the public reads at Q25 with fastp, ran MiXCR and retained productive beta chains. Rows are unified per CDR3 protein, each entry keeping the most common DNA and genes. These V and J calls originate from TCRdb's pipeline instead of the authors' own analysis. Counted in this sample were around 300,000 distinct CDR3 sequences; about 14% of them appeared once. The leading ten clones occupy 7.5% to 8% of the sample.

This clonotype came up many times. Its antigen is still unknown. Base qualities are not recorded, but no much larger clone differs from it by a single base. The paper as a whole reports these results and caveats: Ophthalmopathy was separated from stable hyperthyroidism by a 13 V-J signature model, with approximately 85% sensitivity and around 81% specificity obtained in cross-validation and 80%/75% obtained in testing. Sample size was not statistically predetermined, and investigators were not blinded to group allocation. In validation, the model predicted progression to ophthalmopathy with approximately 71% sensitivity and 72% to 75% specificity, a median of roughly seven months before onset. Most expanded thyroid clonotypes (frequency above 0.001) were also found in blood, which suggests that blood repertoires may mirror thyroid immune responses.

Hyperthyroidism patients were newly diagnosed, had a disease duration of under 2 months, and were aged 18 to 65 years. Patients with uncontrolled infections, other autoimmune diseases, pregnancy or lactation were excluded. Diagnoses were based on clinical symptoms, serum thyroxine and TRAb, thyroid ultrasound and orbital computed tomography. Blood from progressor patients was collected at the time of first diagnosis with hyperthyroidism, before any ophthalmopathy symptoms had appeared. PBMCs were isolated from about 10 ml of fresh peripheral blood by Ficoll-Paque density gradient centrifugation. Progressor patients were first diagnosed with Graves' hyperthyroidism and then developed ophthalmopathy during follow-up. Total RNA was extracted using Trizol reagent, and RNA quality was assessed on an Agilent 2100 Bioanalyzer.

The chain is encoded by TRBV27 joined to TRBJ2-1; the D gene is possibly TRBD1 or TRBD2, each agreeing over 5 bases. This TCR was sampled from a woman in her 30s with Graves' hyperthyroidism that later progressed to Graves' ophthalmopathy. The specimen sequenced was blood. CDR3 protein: CASSLEGFYNEQFF. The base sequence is TGTGCCAGCAGTTTAGAGGGGTTCTACAATGAGCAGTTCTTC.